This is a list of T cell receptor beta chains from one sample in a study of T-cell memory formation after mild COVID-19. Via MiXCR, TCRdb re-called the 5' RACE reads, giving one row per CDR3 protein. The sample consists of 110,000 or so distinct CDR3 sequences, approximately 22% of them appearing once. Sequencing input: PBMCs or a T cell subset sorted from them (not recorded which). All receptors derive from a man younger than 30 who had mild COVID-19 (a few samples of this study predate the infection). Cell type and time point are not known. The CDR3 runs from the conserved cysteine through the conserved F or W. A D gene is named only where the DNA matches it firmly. Expanded clones get a size class; other rows say once, few or many, or leave the size out.

clone size,D gene,V gene,J gene,CDR3 protein,CDR3 DNA
few,TRBD2,TRBV6-2/TRBV6-3,TRBJ2-7,CASSPRTSGGGEQYF,TGTGCCAGCAGCCCCAGGACTAGCGGGGGCGGCGAGCAGTACTTC
-,TRBD1,TRBV6-5,TRBJ2-2,CASSYSAGTANTGELFF,TGTGCCAGCAGTTACTCGGCCGGGACAGCGAACACCGGGGAGCTGTTTTTT
-,TRBD1,TRBV23-1,TRBJ2-3,CARRDSCSTDTQYF,TGCGCCAGGAGGGACAGTTGCAGCACAGATACGCAGTATTTT
-,TRBD2,TRBV7-3,TRBJ2-1,CASSLLASGDNEQFF,TGTGCCAGCAGCTTATTGGCTAGCGGGGACAATGAGCAGTTCTTC
many,TRBD2,TRBV7-2,TRBJ2-5,CASSFGDYETQYF,TGTGCCAGCAGCTTCGGGGACTACGAGACCCAGTACTTC
many,-,TRBV5-1,TRBJ2-7,CASSINPGPYEQYF,TGCGCCAGCAGCATCAACCCGGGACCCTACGAGCAGTACTTC
few,TRBD2,TRBV10-3,TRBJ2-1,CAISESWGGGPNEQFF,TGTGCCATCAGTGAGTCGTGGGGCGGGGGGCCTAATGAGCAGTTCTTC
few,-,TRBV4-2,TRBJ2-1,CASSQYAGNEQFF,TGTGCCAGCAGCCAATATGCCGGTAATGAGCAGTTCTTC
-,-,TRBV7-3,TRBJ1-1,CASSLLPDTEAFF,TGTGCCAGCAGCCTTCTCCCAGACACTGAAGCTTTCTTT
-,-,TRBV9,TRBJ1-2,CASSVAGQSSGYTF,TGTGCCAGCAGCGTAGCGGGGCAATCTAGTGGCTACACCTTC
-,-,TRBV9,TRBJ2-5,CASSVGAQLVMETQYF,TGTGCCAGCAGCGTAGGGGCCCAGCTGGTAATGGAGACCCAGTACTTC
-,TRBD2,TRBV6-2/TRBV6-3,TRBJ2-7,CASSLTSPSYEQYF,TGTGCCAGCAGCCTGACTAGCCCATCCTACGAGCAGTACTTC
few,-,TRBV12-3/TRBV12-4,TRBJ1-2,CASLLAGADGYTF,TGTGCCAGCCTCCTGGCCGGGGCCGACGGCTACACCTTC
few,-,TRBV7-9,TRBJ1-5,CASSLGVSGVQPQHF,TGTGCCAGCAGCCTGGGAGTTTCGGGAGTTCAGCCCCAGCATTTT
-,-,TRBV4-1,TRBJ1-3,CASSQGGAPGNTIYF,TGCGCCAGCAGCCAAGGTGGCGCCCCTGGAAACACCATATATTTT
few,-,TRBV20-1,TRBJ1-5,CSAREGGLEGQPQHF,TGCAGTGCTAGAGAGGGCGGGTTGGAGGGACAGCCCCAGCATTTT
few,-,TRBV29-1,TRBJ1-1,CSVDSLGPNTEAFF,TGCAGCGTTGATTCCCTAGGCCCAAACACTGAAGCTTTCTTT
-,TRBD1,TRBV20-1,TRBJ2-5,CSARDSRQGETQYF,TGCAGTGCTAGAGATAGTCGACAGGGGGAGACCCAGTACTTC
-,-,TRBV11-2,TRBJ2-1,CASSLGTGTYNEQFF,TGTGCCAGCAGCTTAGGGACGGGAACCTACAATGAGCAGTTCTTC
few,-,TRBV7-9,TRBJ2-1,CASSSPMTANEQFF,TGTGCCAGCAGCTCCCCAATGACTGCGAATGAGCAGTTCTTC
few,-,TRBV4-1,TRBJ1-1,CASSPRTVMNTEAFF,TGCGCCAGCAGCCCCCGGACAGTAATGAACACTGAAGCTTTCTTT
-,TRBD1,TRBV11-2,TRBJ2-7,CASSPRQGARVEQYF,TGTGCCAGCAGCCCCAGACAGGGAGCCAGGGTCGAGCAGTACTTC
many,-,TRBV29-1,TRBJ2-7,CSVEGASTLEQYF,TGCAGCGTTGAAGGCGCCTCCACCCTGGAGCAGTACTTC
-,-,TRBV6-6,TRBJ1-1,CASSYALPAAEAFF,TGTGCCAGCAGTTACGCTCTTCCGGCGGCTGAAGCTTTCTTT
-,TRBD2,TRBV7-8,TRBJ2-5,CASSLAASGGETQYF,TGTGCCAGCAGCTTAGCGGCTAGCGGTGGAGAGACCCAGTACTTC
-,-,TRBV29-1,TRBJ1-4,CSVETIFEKLFF,TGCAGCGTTGAAACGATTTTTGAAAAACTGTTTTTT
-,-,TRBV3-1,TRBJ2-3,CASSHRTGLQDTQYF,TGTGCCAGCAGCCACCGAACGGGCCTTCAAGATACGCAGTATTTT
-,TRBD1,TRBV13,TRBJ2-1,CASSPGTGLNEQFF,TGTGCCAGCAGCCCCGGGACAGGGCTCAATGAGCAGTTCTTC
-,TRBD1,TRBV7-9,TRBJ2-5,CASSSGQAQETQYF,TGTGCCAGCAGCTCGGGACAGGCCCAAGAGACCCAGTACTTC
-,-,TRBV5-5,TRBJ1-6,CASSFYGTEPSPLHF,TGTGCCAGCAGCTTTTACGGGACGGAGCCTTCACCCCTCCACTTT
-,-,TRBV3-1,TRBJ1-5,CASSQDFGRQPQHF,TGTGCCAGCAGCCAAGATTTTGGCCGACAGCCCCAGCATTTT
-,TRBD1,TRBV6-2/TRBV6-3,TRBJ1-5,CASSWDRGGPRAQHF,TGTGCCAGCAGTTGGGACAGGGGGGGACCCCGTGCCCAGCATTTT
-,TRBD1,TRBV4-1,TRBJ1-1,CASSLGGQGITEAFF,TGCGCCAGCAGCCTTGGGGGACAGGGGATAACTGAAGCTTTCTTT
-,-,TRBV5-4,TRBJ2-5,CASSFRLPGEETQYF,TGTGCCAGCAGCTTCCGATTACCCGGGGAAGAGACCCAGTACTTC
-,-,TRBV21-1,TRBJ1-1,CASVEAGSAFF,TGTGCCAGCGTGGAAGCGGGGTCGGCTTTCTTT
-,-,TRBV4-1,TRBJ2-2,CASSHVPSTGELFF,TGCGCCAGCAGCCACGTCCCATCAACCGGGGAGCTGTTTTTT
-,TRBD1,TRBV4-2,TRBJ2-7,CASSQVGTGDFEQYF,TGTGCCAGCAGCCAAGTCGGGACAGGGGATTTCGAGCAGTACTTC
many,TRBD1,TRBV10-3,TRBJ1-3,CATRDSNSGNTIYF,TGTGCCACCCGGGACAGCAATTCTGGAAACACCATATATTTT
many,TRBD2,TRBV3-1,TRBJ2-1,CAAGGSSYNEQFF,TGTGCCGCGGGGGGGAGCTCCTACAATGAGCAGTTCTTC
few,-,TRBV6-5,TRBJ1-2,CASTFDSNYGYTF,TGTGCCAGCACCTTCGACAGTAACTATGGCTACACCTTC
few,TRBD1,TRBV12-3/TRBV12-4,TRBJ2-1,CASSPTSGGAYNEQFF,TGTGCCAGCAGCCCTACCTCAGGGGGAGCTTACAATGAGCAGTTCTTC
-,-,TRBV7-2,TRBJ2-2,CASSVPGAAGELFF,TGTGCCAGCAGCGTACCAGGGGCGGCCGGGGAGCTGTTTTTT
few,-,TRBV7-9,TRBJ1-5,CASSLLASQPQHF,TGTGCCAGCAGCTTATTAGCCAGTCAGCCCCAGCATTTT
-,TRBD1,TRBV13,TRBJ2-7,CASSFVGQGYEQYF,TGTGCCAGCAGCTTTGTAGGACAGGGGTACGAGCAGTACTTC
-,-,TRBV6-2/TRBV6-3,TRBJ2-3,CASSYPQREQYF,TGTGCCAGCAGTTACCCACAACGGGAGCAGTATTTT
-,-,TRBV21-1,TRBJ2-3,CASSKAAGGPTDTQYF,TGTGCCAGCAGCAAAGCGGCGGGGGGGCCGACAGATACGCAGTATTTT
-,-,TRBV5-8,TRBJ2-1,CASSLGGRVDEQFF,TGTGCCAGCAGCTTGGGGGGCAGGGTAGATGAGCAGTTCTTC
-,TRBD1,TRBV7-9,TRBJ2-7,CASSPRTGSYEQYF,TGTGCCAGCAGCCCAAGGACAGGGTCCTACGAGCAGTACTTC
-,TRBD1,TRBV11-2,TRBJ2-7,CASSFRQGFSSYEQYF,TGTGCCAGCAGCTTCCGACAGGGGTTTAGCTCCTACGAGCAGTACTTC
-,TRBD1,TRBV4-3,TRBJ1-1,CASSQGRTGGFEAFF,TGCGCCAGCAGCCAAGGTCGGACAGGGGGCTTTGAAGCTTTCTTT
-,-,TRBV6-4,TRBJ2-1,CASSEEGGPYNEQFF,TGTGCCAGCAGTGAAGAGGGGGGCCCCTACAATGAGCAGTTCTTC
few,TRBD2,TRBV28,TRBJ2-3,CASSWGLAGADTQYF,TGTGCCAGCAGTTGGGGACTAGCTGGTGCAGATACGCAGTATTTT
-,TRBD1,TRBV4-3,TRBJ1-2,CASSRENPGQDHNYGYTF,TGCGCCAGCAGCCGAGAAAATCCGGGACAGGACCACAACTATGGCTACACCTTC
-,-,TRBV6-1,TRBJ1-4,CASSELPGRSEKLFF,TGTGCCAGCAGTGAGTTGCCAGGTCGGAGTGAAAAACTGTTTTTT